This entry is about one TCR beta chain. Its antigen is not identified. These data come from a study of blood T cells in healthy people across ages. Overall study findings and caveats: Estimates of diversity drawn from one million T cells were considered underestimates.

Between the trimmed V and J ends, which lost 8 bases and 2 bases, there was a span of 10 bases. Germline CDR1 SEHNR, CDR2 FQNEAQ (reference sequence). The CDR3 runs to 14 residues. Alongside a J-beta primer mix, a sample-barcoded 5' primer served in a second PCR lasting 7 to 11 cycles. TCRdb itself ran the 5' RACE reads through MiXCR, one entry per CDR3 protein. Found here are fewer than 2,000,000 distinct CDR3 sequences, 39% of them singletons; the top ten hold 23%. Sequencing was performed on blood. The receptor was isolated from a human donor in good health. This chain connects TRBV7-9 to TRBJ2-6, with D possibly being TRBD2 (6 bases). The CDR3 reads CASGREAGANVLTF. In DNA form, the CDR3 reads TGTGCCAGCGGCAGGGAGGCTGGGGCCAACGTCCTGACTTTC.